The sequence of this T cell receptor (beta chain) was determined in a study of OX40 agonist ivuxolimab in advanced cancers. In its sample, this clone was seen a few times. Antigen unknown. The method was immunoSEQ multiplex PCR; TCRdb's version includes in-frame clones alone and lacks a portion of them. The sample consists of 75,000 to 90,000 clones, approximately 84% of them appearing once. Study observations and caveats: More expanded clones were found, on average, in CD8+ than in CD4+ T cells. The work left the antigen specificity of expanded peripheral T cells undetermined.

This sequence originates from an adult with an advanced solid tumor such as melanoma, head and neck, liver or kidney cancer. The sample consisted of CD4+ or CD8+ T cells sorted from blood, taken in a trial of the OX40 agonist ivuxolimab.

In DNA form, the CDR3 reads TGCGCCAGCAGCTTCGAAGGGAAGAATGAGCAGTTCTTC. Translation: CASSFEGKNEQFF. This chain links TRBV5-1 with TRBJ2-1; no clear D. V was cut by 2 bases and J by 7 bases, with 10 bases left in between. Germline lookup yields CDR1 SGHRS and CDR2 YFSETQ. CDR3 size: 13 residues.